A selection of T cell receptor beta chains follows, all from one sample in a study of blood T cells in healthy people across ages. TCRdb reprocessed the 5' RACE reads with MiXCR, giving one entry per CDR3 protein. Of 1.5 million to 2 million distinct CDR3 sequences listed, about 49% were seen once; the top ten hold about 2.1%. Sequencing used blood. Source of these receptors: a woman between 35 and 50 years old in good health. The CDR3 runs from the conserved cysteine through the conserved F or W. The D gene is left open where the match is weak. A row's size may be missing; if present it is once, few, many or a size class.

clone size: -; J gene: TRBJ1-2; V gene: TRBV4-3; D gene: TRBD1; CDR3 DNA: TGCGCCAGCAGCCCTAGACATGACAGGGTTGAGGGGTGTGACTACACCTTC; CDR3 protein: CASSPRHDRVEGCDYTF
clone size: few; J gene: TRBJ2-1; V gene: TRBV6-1; D gene: TRBD2; CDR3 DNA: TGTGCCAGCAGTGAGCGGGGGGGCTTCAATGAGCAGTTCTTC; CDR3 protein: CASSERGGFNEQFF
clone size: -; J gene: TRBJ1-2; V gene: TRBV4-1; D gene: -; CDR3 DNA: TGCGCCAGCAGCCAAGAGATTCCTTCGGAAGAATATGGCTACACCTTC; CDR3 protein: CASSQEIPSEEYGYTF
clone size: many; J gene: TRBJ2-7; V gene: TRBV6-2/TRBV6-3; D gene: TRBD1; CDR3 DNA: TGTGCCAGCAGCCGGACAGGGGGCTCCTACGAGCAGTACTTC; CDR3 protein: CASSRTGGSYEQYF
clone size: few; J gene: TRBJ2-7; V gene: TRBV20-1; D gene: -; CDR3 DNA: TGCAGTGCTAGAGATTTCGTTCACGAGCAGTACTTC; CDR3 protein: CSARDFVHEQYF
clone size: once; J gene: TRBJ1-1; V gene: TRBV20-1; D gene: -; CDR3 DNA: TGCAGTGCCAGACAGCGGGAGTCTGAAGCTTTCTTT; CDR3 protein: CSARQRESEAFF
clone size: -; J gene: TRBJ1-5; V gene: TRBV2; D gene: -; CDR3 DNA: TGTGCCAGCAGTGAGGGGACGTTTACGAATCAGCCCCAGCATTTT; CDR3 protein: CASSEGTFTNQPQHF
clone size: -; J gene: TRBJ2-5; V gene: TRBV11-2; D gene: -; CDR3 DNA: TGTGCCAGCAGCTTAGTCGCAGACCAAGAGACCCAGTACTTC; CDR3 protein: CASSLVADQETQYF
clone size: few; J gene: TRBJ2-5; V gene: TRBV21-1; D gene: -; CDR3 DNA: TGTGCCAGCCCATGGGACAGGGCAAATGAAGAGACCCAGTACTTC; CDR3 protein: CASPWDRANEETQYF
clone size: -; J gene: TRBJ1-2; V gene: TRBV27; D gene: -; CDR3 DNA: TGTGCCAGCAGTTTATCTAGTTCGAGTGGCTACACCTTC; CDR3 protein: CASSLSSSSGYTF
clone size: few; J gene: TRBJ2-5; V gene: TRBV4-1; D gene: -; CDR3 DNA: TGCGCCAGCAGCCAAGAAGGAGGGAGCCTGGTAGGAGAGACCCAGTACTTC; CDR3 protein: CASSQEGGSLVGETQYF
clone size: -; J gene: TRBJ1-2; V gene: TRBV20-1; D gene: -; CDR3 DNA: TGCAGTGCTAGGAGTAGGCCACCTGAGGAGCGGTATGGCTACACCTTC; CDR3 protein: CSARSRPPEERYGYTF
clone size: -; J gene: TRBJ1-4; V gene: TRBV20-1; D gene: -; CDR3 DNA: TGCAGTGCAAGCCGGCGGGGACCGAGAAATGAAAAACTGTTTTTT; CDR3 protein: CSASRRGPRNEKLFF
clone size: few; J gene: TRBJ2-7; V gene: TRBV21-1; D gene: -; CDR3 DNA: TGTGCCAGCACCGGACAGGGCCCAAACAAGTACTTC; CDR3 protein: CASTGQGPNKYF
clone size: -; J gene: TRBJ1-2; V gene: TRBV11-2; D gene: -; CDR3 DNA: TGTGCCAGCAGTCTAGATCTGAGGATCTATGGCTACACCTTC; CDR3 protein: CASSLDLRIYGYTF
clone size: few; J gene: TRBJ1-1; V gene: TRBV6-6; D gene: -; CDR3 DNA: TGTGCCAGCAGTTACTTGCAGATGAACACTGAAGCTTTCTTT; CDR3 protein: CASSYLQMNTEAFF
clone size: few; J gene: TRBJ2-7; V gene: TRBV12-3/TRBV12-4; D gene: -; CDR3 DNA: TGTGCCAGCACTCCCGGAATGGGGTTGTCCTACGAGCAGTACTTC; CDR3 protein: CASTPGMGLSYEQYF
clone size: -; J gene: TRBJ2-7; V gene: TRBV9; D gene: TRBD1; CDR3 DNA: TGTGCCAGTAGCCTCACCGGGACAGGGCTGTACGAGCAGTACTTC; CDR3 protein: CASSLTGTGLYEQYF
clone size: -; J gene: TRBJ2-3; V gene: TRBV11-1; D gene: -; CDR3 DNA: TGTGCCAGCAGCGTAGGGGTCAGTCGGGATACGCAGTATTTT; CDR3 protein: CASSVGVSRDTQYF
clone size: -; J gene: TRBJ2-5; V gene: TRBV14; D gene: TRBD2; CDR3 DNA: TGTGCCAGCAGCTATCGGACTAGCCTTAATGAGCAGTACTTC; CDR3 protein: CASSYRTSLNEQYF
clone size: -; J gene: TRBJ1-1; V gene: TRBV29-1; D gene: -; CDR3 DNA: TGCAGCGGGGGACGGGGGGCGTTGGTCACTGAAGCTTTCTTT; CDR3 protein: CSGGRGALVTEAFF
clone size: -; J gene: TRBJ1-2; V gene: TRBV5-1; D gene: -; CDR3 DNA: TGCGCCAGCAGCAACCAACCAGGAAACTATGGCTACACCTTC; CDR3 protein: CASSNQPGNYGYTF
clone size: -; J gene: TRBJ2-5; V gene: TRBV20-1; D gene: -; CDR3 DNA: TGCAGTGCTAGATCCCCGCGGATCCAAGAGACCCAGTACTTC; CDR3 protein: CSARSPRIQETQYF